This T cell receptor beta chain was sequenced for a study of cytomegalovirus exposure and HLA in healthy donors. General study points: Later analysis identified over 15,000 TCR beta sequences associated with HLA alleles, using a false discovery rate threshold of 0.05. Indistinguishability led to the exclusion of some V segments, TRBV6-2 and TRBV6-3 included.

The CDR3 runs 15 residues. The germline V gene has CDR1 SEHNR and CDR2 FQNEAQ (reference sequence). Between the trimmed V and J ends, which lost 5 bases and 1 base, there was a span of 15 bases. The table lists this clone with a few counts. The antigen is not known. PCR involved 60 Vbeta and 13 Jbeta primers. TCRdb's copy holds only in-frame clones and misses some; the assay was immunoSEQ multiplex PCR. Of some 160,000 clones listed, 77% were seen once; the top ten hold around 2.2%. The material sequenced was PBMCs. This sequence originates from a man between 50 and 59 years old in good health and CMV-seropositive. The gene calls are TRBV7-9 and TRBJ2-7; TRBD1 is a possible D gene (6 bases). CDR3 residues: CASSQTDSSSYEQYF. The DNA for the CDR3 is TGTGCCAGCAGCCAGACGGACAGTTCATCCTACGAGCAGTACTTC. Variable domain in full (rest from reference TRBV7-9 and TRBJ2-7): DTGVSQNPRHKITKRGQNVTFRCDPISEHNRLYWYRQTLGQGPEFLTYFQNEAQLEKSRLLSDRFSAERPKGSFSTLEIQRTEQGDSAMYLCASSQTDSSSYEQYFGPGTRLTVT.